Below are 22 T cell receptor beta chains sequenced from a single sample in a study of CXCR3-negative and CXCR3-positive naive CD8 T cells. The study's findings and limits: Researchers report that CXCR3-positive naive cells carry more hydrophobic TRB CDR3s than CXCR3-negative naive cells.

It was by 5' RACE with UMI labels that the TRB cDNA libraries were prepared. After re-calling the 5' RACE reads, TCRdb lists one entry per CDR3 protein, DNA absent. The sample includes approximately 100,000 distinct CDR3 sequences. These TCRs' antigens remain unknown. Material: naive CXCR3+ CD8+ T cells from blood. Indicated subset: CD45RO-CCR7+CD27+CD95- naive CD8+ T cells expressing CXCR3 (TNR3+). These receptors all come from a human donor in good health. Some clones in this sample may be carry-over from other donors' samples.

V and J are TRBV21-1 and TRBJ2-1; the TRBD1 assignment by TCRdb is unverifiable without DNA. TRBV21-1 is termed a pseudogene. This CDR3 spans 17 amino acids. This CDR3 is CASSKLHRGRKDYEQFF.

This chain uses TRBV7-8 with TRBJ2-3. Germline V gene sequence: CDR1 SGHVS, CDR2 FQNEAQ. The CDR3 contains 16 residues. CDR3 loop: CASSLAYGRPTDTQYF. Filled out from reference TRBV7-8 and TRBJ2-3, the complete variable domain reads GAGVSQSPRYKVAKRGQDVALRCDPISGHVSLFWYQQALGQGPEFLTYFQNEAQLDKSGLPSDRFFAERPEGSVSTLKIQRTQQEDSAVYLCASSLAYGRPTDTQYFGPGTRLTVL.

This chain connects TRBV15 to TRBJ2-5; TCRdb picks TRBD1, but there is no DNA to check that call. Per the germline V gene, CDR1 is LNHNV and CDR2 is YYDKDF (reference sequence). CDR3 length equals 14 residues. The CDR3 here is CATSSGTEKETQYF.

This chain connects TRBV4-1 to TRBJ2-7; TCRdb picks TRBD2, but there is no DNA to check that call. Germline V gene data show CDR1 as MGHRA and CDR2 as YSYEKL. This CDR3 spans 14 amino acids. CDR3 residues: CASSPGTSGYEQYF.

V usage is TRBV12-3 or TRBV12-4 and J usage is TRBJ1-5; TCRdb names TRBD1, which stays unverified in the absence of DNA. The CDR3 runs 16 residues. CDR3 residues: CASNAGQGLSNQPQHF.

V usage is TRBV28 and J usage is TRBJ1-2. The CDR3 is 13 amino acids. The germline V gene encodes CDR1 MDHEN and CDR2 SYDVKM. This CDR3 reads CASSFPENYGYTF.

The rearrangement links TRBV3-1 to TRBJ1-2. From germline, CDR1 is LGHDT and CDR2 YNNKEL (reference sequence). The CDR3 is 14 residues long. CDR3 protein: CASSQDVGLGGYTF. The full variable domain, rest sourced from reference TRBV3-1 and TRBJ1-2, is DTAVSQTPKYLVTQMGNDKSIKCEQNLGHDTMYWYKQDSKKFLKIMFSYNNKELIINETVPNRFSPKSPDKAHLNLHINSLELGDSAVYFCASSQDVGLGGYTFGSGTRLTVV.

The V call is TRBV2, the J call TRBJ2-7; TCRdb calls TRBD2, which cannot be checked without DNA. Germline-derived CDR1 and CDR2 are SNHLY and FYNNEI. The CDR3 totals 11 residues. This CDR3 is CASRRAIEQYF.

V and J are TRBV27 and TRBJ2-7; the D gene TCRdb calls, TRBD1, cannot be checked with no DNA. CDR1 and CDR2 from the germline V gene are MNHEY and SMNVEV (reference sequence). The CDR3 covers 15 residues. CDR3 in amino acids: CASSLLRTQPYEQYF.

This chain links TRBV7-9 with TRBJ2-1; TCRdb returns TRBD2, unconfirmable since there is no DNA. The CDR3 runs to 15 residues. Germline V lookup: CDR1 SEHNR, CDR2 FQNEAQ (reference sequence). CDR3: CASSLEGLGQSEQFF.

The chain joins TRBV28 to TRBJ2-5; the TCRdb call, TRBD2, lacks DNA for checking. The CDR3 covers 14 residues. Looked up from germline, CDR1 is MDHEN and CDR2 is SYDVKM. This CDR3 is CASSLAGGDETQYF.

V and J are TRBV4-3 and TRBJ2-1; the TCRdb call, TRBD2, lacks DNA for checking. The CDR3 has 14 amino acids. CDR1 and CDR2 (germline): LGHNA, YSLEER. The CDR3 sequence is CASSQGSSGDEQFF.

The genes are TRBV7-9 and TRBJ1-1; TCRdb picks TRBD1, but there is no DNA to check that call. This CDR3 is 15 amino acids long. Germline CDR1 SEHNR, CDR2 FQNEAQ (reference sequence). This CDR3 reads CASSIQGASNTEAFF.

The genes are TRBV5-1 and TRBJ2-7; the TCRdb D gene call, TRBD1, has no DNA to confirm it. Germline V gene sequence: CDR1 SGHRS, CDR2 YFSETQ. The CDR3 has 15 amino acids. CDR3 in amino acids: CASSPIGTGDYEQYF.

This chain uses TRBV6-1 with TRBJ2-1; checking the TCRdb D call of TRBD1 is not possible without DNA. Germline loops: CDR1 MNHNS, CDR2 SASEGT. This CDR3 comprises 18 residues. The chain's CDR3 is CASRPRWGLGKILGEQFF.

The V and J genes are TRBV14 and TRBJ2-2. The length of the CDR3 is 13 residues. Looked up from germline, CDR1 is SGHDN and CDR2 is FVKESK. The CDR3 sequence is CASSQSGTGELFF.

The chain combines TRBV7-6 with TRBJ2-7; TCRdb proposes TRBD2, but this gene call is untestable without DNA. Germline lookup yields CDR1 SGHVS and CDR2 FNYEAQ. The CDR3 extends over 12 amino acids. The CDR3 loop reads CASSSAGREQYF.

The rearrangement joins TRBV5-6 to TRBJ1-6; TCRdb's D call of TRBD1 is untestable without DNA. Per the germline V gene, CDR1 is SGHDT and CDR2 is YYEEEE. The CDR3 contains 18 residues. This chain's CDR3 is CASSPPLSRDENNSPLHF.

The V and J genes are TRBV9 and TRBJ2-1; the TCRdb call, TRBD1, lacks DNA for checking. The CDR3 totals 16 residues. CDR1 is SGDLS and CDR2 is YYNGEE in the germline V gene. CDR3 amino acids: CASSAYGDLNHNEQFF.

V is TRBV7-9 and J is TRBJ2-7. The CDR3 is made up of 11 amino acids. In germline, CDR1 is SEHNR, CDR2 FQNEAQ (reference sequence). The CDR3 loop is CASSSLGEQYF.

The chain links TRBV29-1 to TRBJ2-7; TCRdb selects TRBD1, and the lack of DNA leaves this call unchecked. Germline CDR1 SQVTM, CDR2 ANQGSEA. This CDR3 contains 12 residues. CDR3 in amino acids: CSVDGQGYEQYF.

This chain connects TRBV9 to TRBJ2-7; TCRdb's D call of TRBD1 is untestable without DNA. Germline CDR1 is SGDLS and CDR2 is YYNGEE. This CDR3 spans 14 amino acids. This CDR3 reads CASSESGTFNEQYF.